One and the same sample provided the 12 T cell receptor beta chains below, sequenced in a study of post-analysis software for immune sequencing data. General observations from the study: Patients showed TRBV5-6, TRBV5-1 and TRBV20-1 among a few TRBV segments more frequent than in controls.

Their antigen targets remain unknown. Each TCR beta cDNA library carried unique molecular identifiers. Via MiXCR, TCRdb re-called the PCR reads, giving one row per CDR3 protein. The data contain a few hundred thousand distinct CDR3 sequences, roughly 45% of them seen just once; the ten biggest clones take up 9% to 14%. Specimen: blood. These receptors came from a girl aged 5 to 17 with multiple sclerosis.

This clonotype was seen a few times. J is TRBJ2-3 and V is TRBV10-3; 9 nucleotides agree with TRBD1. The CDR3 contains 14 residues. Germline V CDR1 and CDR2: ENHRY, SYGVKD. V trimming: 4 bases; J trimming: 4 bases; junction bases outside the gene matches: 3. CDR3 amino acids: CAISAGQGSDTQYF. DNA of the CDR3: TGTGCCATCAGTGCGGGACAGGGCTCAGATACGCAGTATTTT.

V is TRBV7-3 and J is TRBJ2-3; D remains unclear. The germline gives CDR1 SGHTA, CDR2 FQGTGA. CDR3 size: 13 residues. Trimming shortened V by 0 bases and J by 5 bases, and 6 bases separated the two germline ends. CDR3 nucleotide sequence: TGTGCCAGCAGCTTAACGCTTGAAGATACGCAGTATTTT. Encoded protein: CASSLTLEDTQYF.

The gene calls are TRBV6-5 and TRBJ2-1; possible D gene TRBD2, 5 bases. The CDR3 is 19 amino acids. Germline lookup yields CDR1 MNHEY and CDR2 SVGAGI. Trimming took off 0 bases at V and 2 bases at J, with 20 bases between the two ends. The CDR3: CASSYSAPGLVTPYNEQFF. The CDR3 DNA sequence: TGTGCCAGCAGTTACTCGGCTCCGGGGTTGGTGACACCCTACAATGAGCAGTTCTTC.

Comments on this clonotype: An end of the junction does not agree with germline; a read error may underlie this. This chain joins TRBV6-1 and TRBJ2-3; 16 positions agree with TRBD2. Germline loops: CDR1 MNHNS, CDR2 SASEGT. This CDR3 is 14 amino acids long. CDR3 sequence reads: CASGTSGRADTRYF. CDR3 bases: TGTGCCAGCGGGACTAGCGGGAGGGCAGACACGCGGTATTTT.

The rearrangement links TRBV12-3 or TRBV12-4 to TRBJ2-7; maybe TRBD2 (6 bases). V lost 6 bases to trimming and J lost 1 base, with 16 bases between them. This CDR3 region has 15 residues. The CDR3 loop is CASSRTVGGSYEQYF. The CDR3 DNA reads as TGTGCCAGCAGCCGGACCGTCGGGGGTTCCTACGAGCAGTACTTC.

V and J are TRBV3-1 and TRBJ2-1; D is undetermined. CDR3 size: 11 residues. Trimming cost V 0 bases and J 10 bases, with 4 bases left between them. Germline V gene sequence: CDR1 LGHDT, CDR2 YNNKEL (reference sequence). The DNA of the CDR3 is TGTGCCAGCAGCCAAGAACTCGAGCAGTTCTTC. Its protein product is CASSQELEQFF.

The rearrangement joins TRBV4-3 to TRBJ2-7, with D perhaps matching TRBD2 (5 bases). Trimming removed 0 bases at V and 9 bases at J, with 21 bases between. CDR1 LGHNA and CDR2 YSLEER come from the germline V gene. This CDR3 spans 16 amino acids. The CDR3 DNA sequence: TGCGCCAGCAGCCAAGATTTGCCGGGGAGCTCCTATATGCAGTACTTC. Protein: CASSQDLPGSSYMQYF.

With regard to this clonotype: This likely comes from a read error, as the CDR3 has no conserved phenylalanine or tryptophan at its end. This chain connects TRBV29-1 to TRBJ1-4; D perhaps matches TRBD1 (5 bases). V lost 4 bases to trimming and J lost 5 bases, with 11 bases between them. This CDR3 is 13 amino acids long. CDR1 SQVTM and CDR2 ANQGSEA come from the germline V gene. The CDR3 region is CSVGGTLNEKLFV. For the CDR3, the DNA is TGCAGCGTTGGGGGGACGTTGAATGAAAAACTGTTTGTT.

The V gene is TRBV20-1, the J gene TRBJ2-5; a weak D match, TRBD1 (6 bases). The CDR3 loop spans 15 amino acids. Germline V gives CDR1 DFQATT, CDR2 SNEGSKA (reference sequence). Trimming took off 4 bases at V and 4 bases at J, with 19 bases between the two ends. CDR3 sequence: CSAKQLQGLVETQYF. The CDR3, as DNA: TGCAGTGCTAAGCAATTACAGGGTCTCGTAGAGACCCAGTACTTC.

The chain couples TRBV4-1 to TRBJ2-3; 14 bases match TRBD2. Trimming removed 7 bases from V and 3 bases from J; junction bases left unmatched: 12. From germline, CDR1 is MGHRA and CDR2 YSYEKL. The CDR3 has 18 amino acids. In DNA form, the CDR3 reads TGCGCCAGCACCTTGGGACTAGCGGGAGCGGGGAGGACAGATACGCAGTATTTT. Translated: CASTLGLAGAGRTDTQYF.

The chain has TRBV5-1 and TRBJ2-1; 12 nucleotides agree with TRBD2. After removal of 4 bases from V and 5 bases from J, the junction contained 7 bases not matched to a gene. The germline CDR1 and CDR2 sequences are SGHRS and YFSETQ. The CDR3 totals 16 residues. Here the CDR3 reads CASSRQTSGGNNEQFF. The DNA of the CDR3 is TGCGCCAGCAGCAGACAGACTAGCGGGGGTAACAATGAGCAGTTCTTC.

V and J are TRBV4-1 and TRBJ2-2, with D unclear. Looked up from germline, CDR1 is MGHRA and CDR2 is YSYEKL. The CDR3 loop spans 14 amino acids. Deletions cut 1 base from V and 7 bases from J, with 10 bases between. The DNA for the CDR3 is TGCGCCAGCAGCCAAGTTCGGACGTACGGGGAGCTGTTTTTT. Its protein is CASSQVRTYGELFF.